Below are 8 T cell receptor beta chains sequenced from a single sample in a study of blood T cell repertoires in COVID-19. This table comes from immunoSEQ multiplex PCR, and its TCRdb copy is limited to in-frame clones, with some not included. The sample lists under 250,000 clones; around four fifths were seen once. The sequencing sample was made of peripheral blood. The source of these receptors is a woman in her 70s with COVID-19, enrolled during active disease.

The rearrangement links TRBV28 to TRBJ1-1; D may be TRBD1 (6 bases). V lost 6 bases to trimming and J lost 2 bases, with 10 bases between them. This CDR3 has 13 residues. From germline, CDR1 is MDHEN and CDR2 SYDVKM. For the CDR3, the DNA is TGTGCCAGCAGGCCACAGGGAAACACTGAAGCTTTCTTT. Encoded protein: CASRPQGNTEAFF.

The J gene is TRBJ1-1, the V gene TRBV6-2 or TRBV6-3, with 8 positions matching TRBD1. Germline loops: CDR1 MNHEY, CDR2 SVGEGT. The CDR3 is 14 residues long. V shed 5 bases, J shed 5 bases, and the junction held 7 bases outside the gene matches. The CDR3 nucleotides read TGTGCCAGCAGTGGCCGACAGGGGTCGACTGAAGCTTTCTTT. Protein: CASSGRQGSTEAFF.

In its sample, this clone was seen a few times. The gene calls are TRBV6-6 and TRBJ2-7, with 12 bases fitting TRBD2. CDR3 size: 15 residues. J lost 1 base, V lost 5 bases, and 3 bases had no gene match. Germline V lookup: CDR1 MNHNY, CDR2 SVGAGI (reference sequence). CDR3 nucleotides: TGTGCCAGCAGTAAGACTAGCGGGAGTTCCTACGAGCAGTACTTC. Protein sequence: CASSKTSGSSYEQYF.

J is TRBJ1-2 and V is TRBV19; the D gene is possibly TRBD1 (5 bases). V lost 7 bases to trimming and J lost 4 bases, with 13 bases between them. The CDR3 is made up of 13 amino acids. In germline, CDR1 is LNHDA, CDR2 SQIVND (reference sequence). The CDR3 loop is CASKTGRLYGYTF. CDR3 DNA sequence: TGTGCCAGTAAAACAGGACGCCTCTATGGCTACACCTTC.

J is TRBJ2-5 and V is TRBV27, with no clear D. Germline V gene lookup returns CDR1 MNHEY and CDR2 SMNVEV (reference sequence). V lost 3 bases and J 1 base, leaving 9 bases between the germline ends. This CDR3 comprises 14 residues. CDR3 nucleotide sequence: TGTGCCAGCAGTTTGAACTATCCCCAAGAGACCCAGTACTTC. As protein: CASSLNYPQETQYF.

This clone has a handful of counts. CDR3: CASSLSTEWVGTEAFF. In nucleotides, the CDR3 is TGTGCCAGCAGCTTATCTACAGAATGGGTCGGCACTGAAGCTTTCTTT. V gene TRBV7-9 combines with J gene TRBJ1-1; D is undetermined. The CDR3 loop spans 16 amino acids. V shed 2 bases and J shed 4 bases, with 17 bases lying between them. In germline, CDR1 is SEHNR, CDR2 FQNEAQ (reference sequence).

This chain links TRBV7-9 with TRBJ2-5; 9 nucleotides align to TRBD2. V was clipped by 4 bases and J by 6 bases; unmatched bases: 15. Germline V gene sequence: CDR1 SEHNR, CDR2 FQNEAQ (reference sequence). There are 17 residues in the CDR3. CDR3 loop: CASSSPHSAGGEKTQYF. CDR3 nucleotide sequence: TGTGCCAGCAGCTCACCCCACTCGGCGGGAGGGGAAAAGACCCAGTACTTC.

This clone was counted once. The chain is built from TRBV7-2 and TRBJ2-2; D is possibly TRBD1 (6 bases). This CDR3 comprises 16 residues. V was cut by 4 bases and J by 1 base, with 13 bases left in between. CDR1 SGHTA and CDR2 FQGNSA come from the germline V gene. In DNA form, the CDR3 reads TGTGCCAGCAGCTCTCAGGGGAGAAAGAACACCGGGGAGCTGTTTTTT. Translated, it gives CASSSQGRKNTGELFF.